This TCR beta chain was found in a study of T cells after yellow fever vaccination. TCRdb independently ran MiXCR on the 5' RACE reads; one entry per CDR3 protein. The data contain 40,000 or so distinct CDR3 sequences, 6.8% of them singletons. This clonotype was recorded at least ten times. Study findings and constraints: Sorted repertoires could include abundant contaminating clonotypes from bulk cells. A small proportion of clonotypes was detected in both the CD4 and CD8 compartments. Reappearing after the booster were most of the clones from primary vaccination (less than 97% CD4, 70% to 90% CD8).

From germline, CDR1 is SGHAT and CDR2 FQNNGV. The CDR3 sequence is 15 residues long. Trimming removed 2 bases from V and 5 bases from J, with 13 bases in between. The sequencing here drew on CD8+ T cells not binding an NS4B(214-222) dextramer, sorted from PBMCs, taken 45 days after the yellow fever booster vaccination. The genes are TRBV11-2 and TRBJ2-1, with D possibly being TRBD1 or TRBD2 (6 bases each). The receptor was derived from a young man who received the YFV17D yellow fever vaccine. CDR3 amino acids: CASSLYGGPDNEQFF. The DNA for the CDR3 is TGTGCCAGCAGCTTATATGGGGGGCCCGACAATGAGCAGTTCTTC.